This T cell receptor beta chain comes out of a study of blood T cell repertoires in COVID-19. Study in general: Sites in the United States, Italy and Spain provided acute and convalescent COVID-19 samples. Sample material is recorded as cDNA or gDNA derived from T cells, B-cell-depleted T cells, or PBMCs.

Original processing methods: Estimated nucleated cell counts came from reference gene primer amplification. Repertoires were generated with immunoSEQ multiplex PCR, while TCRdb's copy carries only in-frame clones and drops some. V and J calls and clone size follow that table, whereas D and trimming were derived from the DNA. In the table there are around 220,000 clones, roughly 80% of which are singletons. V was clipped by 10 bases and J by 4 bases; unmatched bases: 8. Germline CDR1 reads MNHEY; CDR2 reads SMNVEV (reference sequence). CDR3 size: 13 residues. V and J are TRBV27 and TRBJ1-2; 8 positions match TRBD1. This clonotype was sampled from a woman aged 40 to 50 with active or convalescent COVID-19. The sequenced material came from peripheral blood. CDR3: CATKPGQAYGYTF. For the CDR3, the DNA is TGTGCCACCAAACCGGGACAGGCCTATGGCTACACCTTC.